This T cell receptor (beta chain) was captured in a study of T cell repertoires in cytomegalovirus infection (dated by TCRdb to between 2018 and 2020). Context from the whole study: Alongside well-studied HLA-B-restricted epitopes, the peptide stimulations were aimed at recently identified HLA-C-restricted CMV epitopes, whose presentation resists viral immunomodulation. Donor HLA type was relevant to the analysis, as public TCR beta signatures indicated carriage of CMV infection together with the matching HLA type.

Paper-wide results and their limitations: In both this cohort and an independent cohort of some 350 donors, the cumulative frequency of public TCR beta family members distinguished carriers of CMV infection plus the relevant HLA type. The ex vivo response was dominated by HLA-C-restricted CMV-specific TCR beta clonotypes, and the single most frequent clonotype in two of eight donors was supplied by these HLA-C-restricted clonotypes.

Details on this clonotype: Its antigen remains unidentified. Per-nucleotide qualities are absent, and no much larger clonotype sits a single base away.

Taken from the germline V gene, the CDR1 and CDR2 loops are MNHGY and SAAAGT. Its CDR3 holds 17 amino acids, cysteine through phenylalanine. Just the 51-base CDR3 DNA is kept, in frame starting at base 1. Deletion took 10 bases off V and 2 bases off J, with a span of 26 bases between the germline ends. The sample's treatment or condition, from its label and the paper: in vitro stimulation with specific CMV peptide epitopes to enrich CMV-specific T cells. Data came from an Illumina HiSeq 1500. The public reads were run again by TCRdb, first through fastp at Q25 and then through MiXCR, and only productive beta chains were kept. Every CDR3 protein is listed once, alongside the most common genes and DNA of its rows. Here the sample has approximately 770,000 distinct CDR3 sequences; under 35% occur a single time. The ten biggest clones cover roughly 13% of the sample.

This receptor was identified in a human donor in good health (CMV status not recorded). Some clones in this sample may be carry-over from other donors' samples. The sequence links TRBV6-8 to TRBJ1-2, with the D gene not confidently named. The material sequenced was cultured CD8+ T cells from PBMCs, taken from culture after CMV antigen stimulation. The encoded CDR3 is CANTQLGWPTPNYGYTF. The DNA sequence follows: TGTGCCAACACCCAATTGGGATGGCCAACCCCCAACTATGGCTACACCTTC.